This entry lists 25 T cell receptor beta chains sequenced from one sample in a study of Ad26.COV2.S vaccination and SARS-CoV-2 variants. The treatment: roughly 20 received Ad26.COV2.S at low or high dose, single or two shots; about five received placebo; per-sample allocation not given. Samples were taken on day 63 after the first vaccine or placebo injection. Assay used: immunoSEQ multiplex PCR; TCRdb lists only in-frame clones, some missing. The repertoire holds 300,000 to 350,000 clones, 85% to 90% seen once, with around 5.5% in the top ten. Sequences were derived from peripheral blood, sampled in a trial of Ad26.COV2.S vaccine versus placebo. The receptors originated from a person aged 18-65 years who received the Ad26.COV2.S COVID-19 vaccine or a placebo.

This sequence joins TRBV6-2 or TRBV6-3 and TRBJ1-1; 7 nucleotides align to TRBD1. The CDR3 is made up of 12 amino acids. Germline V gives CDR1 MNHEY, CDR2 SVGEGT. The trim removed 5 bases at V and 6 bases at J, leaving 3 bases unmatched. The CDR3 DNA is TGTGCCAGCAGTCAGGGACAGCCTGAAGCTTTCTTT. Translating it yields CASSQGQPEAFF.

The chain links TRBV5-1 to TRBJ2-7; 10 nucleotides align to TRBD1. Germline CDR1 and CDR2: SGHRS and YFSETQ. This CDR3 has 15 residues. V lost 0 bases, J lost 7 bases, and 7 bases stayed unmatched. The CDR3 sequence is CASSLGTGGIGEQYF. CDR3 bases: TGCGCCAGCAGCTTGGGGACAGGGGGGATTGGGGAGCAGTACTTC.

V gene TRBV7-7 combines with J gene TRBJ2-7, with 9 positions matching TRBD1. V lost 5 bases, J lost 0 bases, and 5 bases stayed unmatched. This CDR3 comprises 15 residues. Germline loops: CDR1 SSHAT, CDR2 FNYEAQ (reference sequence). For the CDR3, the DNA is TGTGCCAGCAGCGCCGGGACAGGGACCTCCTACGAGCAGTACTTC. Encoded protein: CASSAGTGTSYEQYF.

The chain is built from TRBV5-5 and TRBJ1-4; possible D gene TRBD1, 5 bases. Trimming removed 2 bases at V and 8 bases at J, with 22 bases between. The CDR3 runs 17 residues. Germline CDR1 reads SGHKS; CDR2 reads YYEKEE (reference sequence). The CDR3: CASSFRVPGSTVEKLFF. The CDR3, as DNA: TGTGCCAGCAGCTTCCGAGTACCCGGGTCGACAGTGGAAAAACTGTTTTTT.

The chain employs TRBV6-4 and TRBJ2-5; D is unclear. The CDR3 is 15 residues long. Germline CDR1 and CDR2: MRHNA and SNTAGT. Trimming pared 0 bases from V and 5 bases from J, leaving 13 bases between. CDR3 nucleotide sequence: TGTGCCAGCAGTGACTCACCCGGACCTGGCGAGACCCAGTACTTC. It is translated as CASSDSPGPGETQYF.

This sequence joins TRBV5-1 and TRBJ2-3; the D is unclear. This CDR3 region has 15 residues. The V end was cut by 6 bases, the J end by 6 bases, with 20 bases between. Germline V gene data show CDR1 as SGHRS and CDR2 as YFSETQ. In DNA, the CDR3 is TGCGCCAGCAAGAGGACGGTCCATTCTTGCGATACGCAGTATTTT. Its protein is CASKRTVHSCDTQYF.

The genes are TRBV11-2 and TRBJ2-3, with no clear D. The germline V gene encodes CDR1 SGHAT and CDR2 FQNNGV. The CDR3 extends over 16 amino acids. V lost 1 base to trimming and J lost 0 bases, with 11 bases between them. CDR3 protein: CASSLVAGTSTDTQYF. CDR3 DNA: TGTGCCAGCAGCTTAGTCGCAGGTACTAGCACAGATACGCAGTATTTT.

CDR3: CASGLVGALDNQPQHF. Here the CDR3 DNA reads TGTGCTAGTGGTTTGGTGGGGGCTCTAGACAATCAGCCCCAGCATTTT. The chain employs TRBV12-5 and TRBJ1-5; D is possibly TRBD1 (6 bases). The V and J ends lost 0 bases and 3 bases respectively, with 12 bases between them. CDR3 size: 16 residues. CDR1 is LGHNT and CDR2 is FRNRAP in the germline V gene.

This clone was observed a handful of times. The gene calls are TRBV7-9 and TRBJ1-1; 7 bases are shared with TRBD1. The CDR3 has 11 amino acids. V was pared by 6 bases and J by 8 bases, with 3 bases of the junction left unmatched. Germline lookup yields CDR1 SEHNR and CDR2 FQNEAQ (reference sequence). The DNA for the CDR3 is TGTGCCAGCAGACAGGGGTTCGAAGCTTTCTTT. Translation gives CASRQGFEAFF. Complete variable domain (other parts from reference TRBV7-9 and TRBJ1-1): DTGVSQNPRHKITKRGQNVTFRCDPISEHNRLYWYRQTLGQGPEFLTYFQNEAQLEKSRLLSDRFSAERPKGSFSTLEIQRTEQGDSAMYLCASRQGFEAFFGQGTRLTVV.

CDR3 sequence reads: CASSPPGPMSGANVLTF. The CDR3 DNA reads TGTGCCAGCAGCCCACCCGGGCCGATGTCTGGGGCCAACGTCCTGACTTTC. The chain uses TRBV5-4 and TRBJ2-6, with D unresolved. This CDR3 region has 17 residues. Trimming pared 4 bases from V and 1 base from J, leaving 15 bases between. CDR1 is SGHNT and CDR2 is YYREEE in the germline V gene (reference sequence). Full variable domain (outside the CDR3, taken from reference TRBV5-4 and TRBJ2-6): ETGVTQSPTHLIKTRGQQVTLRCSSQSGHNTVSWYQQALGQGPQFIFQYYREEENGRGNFPPRFSGLQFPNYSSELNVNALELDDSALYLCASSPPGPMSGANVLTFGAGSRLTVL.

The CDR3 sequence is CASSMRGSVEGYTF. The CDR3 bases are TGTGCCAGTAGTATGAGGGGATCGGTGGAGGGCTACACCTTC. The V call is TRBV19, the J call TRBJ1-2; a weak D match, TRBD1 (5 bases). Trimming took off 3 bases at V and 8 bases at J, with 16 bases between the two ends. The CDR3 is 14 amino acids. Germline V gives CDR1 LNHDA, CDR2 SQIVND (reference sequence).

This chain joins TRBV9 and TRBJ2-2; D is uncertain. CDR1 and CDR2 (germline): SGDLS, YYNGEE. The CDR3 is made up of 16 amino acids. Between the trimmed V and J ends, which lost 4 bases and 5 bases, there was a span of 18 bases. CDR3 DNA: TGTGCCAGCAGCAGGGCAGGAAAGTTAAGTACCGGGGAGCTGTTTTTT. Protein sequence: CASSRAGKLSTGELFF.

The rearrangement joins TRBV9 to TRBJ2-1; TRBD2 matches at 10 bases. The CDR3 spans 16 residues. V dropped 2 bases and J dropped 5; count of bases not matched to a gene: 7. Germline values: CDR1 SGDLS, CDR2 YYNGEE. CDR3 sequence: CASSVGAGGVDNEQFF. In DNA form, the CDR3 reads TGTGCCAGCAGCGTCGGAGCGGGAGGGGTCGACAATGAGCAGTTCTTC. Based on the CDR3 plus reference TRBV9 and TRBJ2-1, the full variable domain is DSGVTQTPKHLITATGQRVTLRCSPRSGDLSVYWYQQSLDQGLQFLIQYYNGEERAKGNILERFSAQQFPDLHSELNLSSLELGDSALYFCASSVGAGGVDNEQFFGPGTRLTVL.

The chain recombines TRBV12-3 or TRBV12-4 with TRBJ1-2, with D tentatively TRBD1 (6 bases). The CDR3 sequence is 13 residues long. V shed 5 bases and J shed 4 bases, with 11 bases lying between them. The CDR3 is CASSPRQVYGYTF. Written as DNA, the CDR3 is TGTGCCAGCAGTCCCCGACAGGTCTATGGCTACACCTTC.

The chain has TRBV5-6 and TRBJ1-1; no clear D. Germline V CDR1 and CDR2: SGHDT, YYEEEE. This CDR3 is built from 11 residues. V lost 1 base and J 4 bases, leaving 2 bases between the germline ends. In DNA, the CDR3 is TGTGCCAGCAGCTTGTTCACTGAAGCTTTCTTT. It translates to CASSLFTEAFF.

The chain recombines TRBV7-9 with TRBJ2-1; 11 bases are shared with TRBD2. Germline CDR1 SEHNR, CDR2 FQNEAQ (reference sequence). The CDR3 sequence is 15 residues long. Trimming took 3 bases from V and 4 from J; bases not matched to a gene: 2. This CDR3 is CASSFWTSGYNEQFF. In DNA, the CDR3 is TGTGCCAGCAGCTTCTGGACTAGCGGGTACAATGAGCAGTTCTTC. Looking up the rest from reference TRBV7-9 and TRBJ2-1 gives the full variable domain: DTGVSQNPRHKITKRGQNVTFRCDPISEHNRLYWYRQTLGQGPEFLTYFQNEAQLEKSRLLSDRFSAERPKGSFSTLEIQRTEQGDSAMYLCASSFWTSGYNEQFFGPGTRLTVL.

This chain connects TRBV19 to TRBJ1-2; D not resolved. Germline CDR1 is LNHDA and CDR2 is SQIVND (reference sequence). There are 17 residues in the CDR3. Trimming cost V 6 bases and J 4 bases, with 24 bases left between them. In DNA, the CDR3 is TGTGCCAGTAGCCTTCCGCGTATCGTCTCACTTTTCTATGGCTACACCTTC. This encodes CASSLPRIVSLFYGYTF.

This sequence joins TRBV5-3 and TRBJ2-4; 8 nucleotides line up with TRBD1. TRBV5-3 carries the ORF label, with uncertain function. The CDR3 loop spans 16 amino acids. The V and J ends lost 5 bases and 0 bases, in that order; junction bases with no gene match: 7. CDR3 DNA: TGTGCCAGAAGGGACCGAGACAGGGGAGCCAAAAACATTCAGTACTTC. It codes for CARRDRDRGAKNIQYF.

The rearrangement uses TRBV9 and TRBJ2-1, with TRBD2 identical over 7 bases. The CDR3 extends over 14 amino acids. The germline gives CDR1 SGDLS, CDR2 YYNGEE. V lost 3 bases and J lost 6; bases outside the gene matches: 6. CDR3 in amino acids: CASSGGSLGNEQFF. CDR3 nucleotide sequence: TGTGCCAGCAGCGGCGGGAGTCTGGGCAATGAGCAGTTCTTC.

V gene TRBV18 combines with J gene TRBJ2-5; either TRBD1 or TRBD2 may supply D (6 bases each). Germline V gene data show CDR1 as KGHSH and CDR2 as LQKENI. Trimming left V 3 bases short and J 6 bases short, with 17 bases between. CDR3 length equals 15 residues. The CDR3 DNA follows: TGTGCCAGCTCACCCCAATCTGTGGGGGGCAAGACCCAGTACTTC. As protein: CASSPQSVGGKTQYF.

The chain couples TRBV7-6 to TRBJ1-1; D is unresolved. CDR3 size: 21 residues. Looked up from germline, CDR1 is SGHVS and CDR2 is FNYEAQ. The V and J ends lost 5 bases and 0 bases respectively, with 31 bases between them. The CDR3 DNA reads TGTGCCAGCAGCCGTACTATCCACACAACAGTGCCTGGTGAGATGAACACTGAAGCTTTCTTT. Its translation is CASSRTIHTTVPGEMNTEAFF. The complete variable domain, with remaining parts taken from reference TRBV7-6 and TRBJ1-1, reads GAGVSQSPRYKVTKRGQDVALRCDPISGHVSLYWYRQALGQGPEFLTYFNYEAQQDKSGLPNDRFSAERPEGSISTLTIQRTEQRDSAMYRCASSRTIHTTVPGEMNTEAFFGQGTRLTVV.

This clone was seen just once. The chain couples TRBV29-1 to TRBJ1-4, with a tentative D call TRBD1 (6 bases). Trimming took off 0 bases at V and 7 bases at J, with 21 bases between the two ends. The length of the CDR3 is 17 residues. Germline V gene lookup returns CDR1 SQVTM and CDR2 ANQGSEA. The CDR3 sequence: CSVEDPSGVIQGEKLFF. As DNA, the CDR3 is TGCAGCGTTGAAGACCCATCAGGGGTAATTCAAGGTGAAAAACTGTTTTTT.

The rearrangement joins TRBV19 to TRBJ1-5; 10 bases are a match to TRBD1. Germline CDR1 reads LNHDA; CDR2 reads SQIVND (reference sequence). This CDR3 region has 15 residues. The V and J ends lost 0 bases and 7 bases, in that order; junction bases with no gene match: 3. CDR3 protein: CASSIEGTGDQPQHF. The CDR3 bases are TGTGCCAGTAGTATAGAAGGGACAGGGGACCAGCCCCAGCATTTT.

This chain uses TRBV29-1 with TRBJ2-3, with 7 bases lining up with TRBD1. The V gene end was trimmed by 5 bases and the J gene end by 1 base; junction bases not matched to a gene: 6. Looked up from germline, CDR1 is SQVTM and CDR2 is ANQGSEA. The CDR3 consists of 14 residues. In DNA form, the CDR3 reads TGCAGCGTTCCCTTGACAGGGCGCACAGATACGCAGTATTTT. Translating gives CSVPLTGRTDTQYF.

The chain uses TRBV29-1 and TRBJ2-5, with 14 bases that match TRBD2. CDR1 SQVTM and CDR2 ANQGSEA come from the germline V gene. The CDR3 contains 15 residues. The V segment lost 8 bases and the J segment 5 bases; nucleotides outside the gene matches: 10. In DNA form, the CDR3 reads TGCAGCACCATGGGACTAGCGGGAGCAGTTGAGACCCAGTACTTC. Encoded protein: CSTMGLAGAVETQYF.